Below are 27 T cell receptor beta chains sequenced from a single sample in a study of blood T cell repertoires in COVID-19. The assay was immunoSEQ multiplex PCR, and TCRdb's table has in-frame clones only and misses some. The sample carries 250,000 to 350,000 clones, around 89% recorded once. The specimen was PBMCs or T cells enriched from blood (not recorded which). These receptors originate from a woman aged 18-29 years with acute COVID-19.

This clone was counted a few times. The J gene is TRBJ2-7, the V gene TRBV30; TRBD1 is a possible D gene (6 bases). CDR1 is GTSNPN, CDR2 SVGIG, per germline (reference sequence). The CDR3 runs to 13 residues. Trimming stripped 1 base from V and 3 bases from J, with 10 bases between. CDR3 nucleotide sequence: TGTGCCTGGAGTGCGGACAGCTACTACGAGCAGTACTTC. Translated: CAWSADSYYEQYF.

The rearrangement uses TRBV2 and TRBJ1-5; TRBD1 agrees at 7 bases. Trimming at V came to 8 bases and at J to 5 bases, leaving 9 bases not matched to a gene. Per germline, CDR1 SNHLY and CDR2 FYNNEI. The CDR3 consists of 14 residues. CDR3: CASRPRGFDQPQHF. CDR3 coding DNA: TGTGCCAGCCGCCCCAGGGGGTTCGATCAGCCCCAGCATTTT.

The chain has TRBV19 and TRBJ2-3; 13 bases align to TRBD2. The CDR3 has 17 amino acids. Looked up from germline, CDR1 is LNHDA and CDR2 is SQIVND (reference sequence). The V gene end was trimmed by 5 bases and the J gene end by 6 bases; junction bases not matched to a gene: 11. This CDR3 is CASSSLGLAGVRDTQYF. In DNA form, the CDR3 reads TGTGCCAGTAGTTCTCTAGGACTAGCGGGAGTTCGTGATACGCAGTATTTT. The whole variable domain, filled in from reference TRBV19 and TRBJ2-3, reads DGGITQSPKYLFRKEGQNVTLSCEQNLNHDAMYWYRQDPGQGLRLIYYSQIVNDFQKGDIAEGYSVSREKKESFPLTVTSAQKNPTAFYLCASSSLGLAGVRDTQYFGPGTRLTVL.

The chain recombines TRBV5-4 with TRBJ2-5, with 8 bases matching TRBD2. The CDR3 consists of 15 residues. Germline V gene sequence: CDR1 SGHNT, CDR2 YYREEE (reference sequence). Trimming at V came to 3 bases and at J to 5 bases, leaving 9 bases not matched to a gene. The CDR3 is CASSYKAGAVETQYF. CDR3 bases: TGTGCCAGCAGCTATAAAGCGGGAGCTGTTGAGACCCAGTACTTC.

The chain is built from TRBV30 and TRBJ1-2, with D possibly being TRBD1 (6 bases). CDR3 length: 11 amino acids. V lost 3 bases and J 8 bases, leaving 10 bases between the germline ends. Germline CDR1 reads GTSNPN; CDR2 reads SVGIG (reference sequence). As DNA, the CDR3 is TGTGCCTGGAGCGGGGGGCAAGGCTACACCTTC. Encoded protein: CAWSGGQGYTF.

The chain is built from TRBV7-9 and TRBJ2-3, with 8 bases aligning to TRBD2. The CDR3 runs to 15 residues. V was clipped by 5 bases and J by 1 base; unmatched bases: 5. CDR1 is SEHNR and CDR2 is FQNEAQ in the germline V gene (reference sequence). This chain's CDR3 is CASSAILAGTDTQYF. The CDR3 nucleotides are TGTGCCAGCAGCGCAATACTAGCGGGCACAGATACGCAGTATTTT.

The gene calls are TRBV7-8 and TRBJ1-3, with 8 bases identical to TRBD1. This CDR3 spans 16 amino acids. V lost 5 bases, J lost 1 base, and 7 bases stayed unmatched. Germline CDR1 reads SGHVS; CDR2 reads FQNEAQ. CDR3 in DNA: TGTGCCAGCAGCCAGCTGGACAGGGTTTCTGGAAACACCATATATTTT. Translated: CASSQLDRVSGNTIYF.

This sequence joins TRBV7-9 and TRBJ2-5; TRBD2 aligns across 10 bases. CDR1 SEHNR and CDR2 FQNEAQ come from the germline V gene (reference sequence). The CDR3 is 18 residues long. V lost 1 base and J lost 1; bases outside the gene matches: 9. The CDR3 region is CASSLGKSSGSPQETQYF. The CDR3 bases are TGTGCCAGCAGCTTAGGCAAATCTAGCGGGAGCCCCCAAGAGACCCAGTACTTC.

The V gene is TRBV2, the J gene TRBJ2-3; the D is unclear. The germline V gene has CDR1 SNHLY and CDR2 FYNNEI. V lost 7 bases to trimming and J lost 1 base, with 12 bases between them. The CDR3 sequence is 14 residues long. CDR3 bases: TGTGCCAGCACGCTTGGTCTAGGCACAGATACGCAGTATTTT. Protein sequence: CASTLGLGTDTQYF.

V is TRBV18 and J is TRBJ2-1; 8 bases are shared with TRBD2. The germline gives CDR1 KGHSH, CDR2 LQKENI. The V and J ends lost 3 bases and 4 bases, in that order; junction bases with no gene match: 5. The CDR3 loop spans 15 amino acids. CDR3 coding DNA: TGTGCCAGCTCACCGCCCGGGACTAGGTACAATGAGCAGTTCTTC. This sequence encodes CASSPPGTRYNEQFF.

The CDR3 coding sequence is TGTGCCAGCAGAGGGGTCCGGAATGAGCAGTTCTTC. Protein product: CASRGVRNEQFF. The chain uses TRBV12-3 or TRBV12-4 and TRBJ2-1, with a possible D match to TRBD1 (5 bases). The germline V and J ends were trimmed by 6 bases and 7 bases, with 10 bases remaining between them. CDR3 length equals 12 residues.

The gene calls are TRBV5-1 and TRBJ1-2; D not resolved. Trimming stripped 0 bases from V and 2 bases from J, with 8 bases between. Per the germline V gene, CDR1 is SGHRS and CDR2 is YFSETQ. This CDR3 spans 14 amino acids. The CDR3 spells CASSLEVGNYGYTF. The CDR3 nucleotides are TGCGCCAGCAGCTTGGAAGTGGGCAACTATGGCTACACCTTC.

Here the CDR3 DNA reads TGCGCCAGCAGCCGATCAGGGTTCAATGAGCAGTTCTTC. It encodes CASSRSGFNEQFF. V usage is TRBV10-1 and J usage is TRBJ2-1; possible D gene TRBD1, 5 bases. V lost 6 bases, J lost 6 bases, and 12 bases lay in between. CDR3 length equals 13 residues. Germline V gene lookup returns CDR1 WNHNN and CDR2 SYGVQD (reference sequence).

This clone appeared a single time. V is TRBV28 and J is TRBJ2-1; TRBD2 agrees at 9 bases. Germline CDR1 reads MDHEN; CDR2 reads SYDVKM. Unmatched junction bases numbered 11, after V lost 6 bases and J lost 5 bases. This CDR3 has 16 amino acids. Here the CDR3 DNA reads TGTGCCAGCAGCCGCTTTAGCGGGAGTAAACACAATGAGCAGTTCTTC. Encoded protein: CASSRFSGSKHNEQFF.

Regarding this clone: Other DNA sequences from this sample encode an identical CDR3 as well. The chain joins TRBV7-2 to TRBJ1-1; D might be TRBD1 (5 bases). The CDR3 covers 13 residues. Looked up from germline, CDR1 is SGHTA and CDR2 is FQGNSA. The germline V and J ends were trimmed by 3 bases and 1 base, with 6 bases remaining between them. The CDR3 is CASSFGGNTEAFF. In nucleotides, the CDR3 is TGTGCCAGCAGCTTCGGGGGGAACACTGAAGCTTTCTTT.

The J gene is TRBJ2-7, the V gene TRBV30; 8 positions agree with TRBD2. Germline lookup yields CDR1 GTSNPN and CDR2 SVGIG (reference sequence). The CDR3 has 15 amino acids. Losses at the gene ends were 3 bases for V and 6 bases for J; bases not matched to a gene: 13. Written as DNA, the CDR3 is TGTGCCTGGAGCGGTAGAGCGGGAGTCTACGGCGAGCAGTACTTC. Translation: CAWSGRAGVYGEQYF.

The chain combines TRBV27 with TRBJ2-7; no clear D gene. The V gene lost 3 bases and the J gene lost 0 bases, with 9 bases spanning the gap. CDR1 is MNHEY and CDR2 is SMNVEV in the germline V gene (reference sequence). The CDR3 runs 14 residues. As DNA, the CDR3 is TGTGCCAGCAGTTTCGGGTTTGGCTCCTACGAGCAGTACTTC. Residues: CASSFGFGSYEQYF.

This clone occurred once. The chain uses TRBV27 and TRBJ2-1, with 7 bases identical to TRBD2. The V segment lost 1 base and the J segment 6 bases; nucleotides outside the gene matches: 9. The CDR3 sequence is 16 residues long. Germline loops: CDR1 MNHEY, CDR2 SMNVEV (reference sequence). CDR3 nucleotides: TGTGCCAGCAGTTTATTGGGGGAGGGCGTGGGCAATGAGCAGTTCTTC. Encoded protein: CASSLLGEGVGNEQFF.

V gene TRBV18 combines with J gene TRBJ1-3; D unresolved. The CDR3 has 15 amino acids. Trimming pared 1 base from V and 0 bases from J, leaving 7 bases between. From germline, CDR1 is KGHSH and CDR2 LQKENI. CDR3 DNA sequence: TGTGCCAGCTCACCACAGATGAGCTCTGGAAACACCATATATTTT. Its translation: CASSPQMSSGNTIYF.

V gene TRBV11-2 combines with J gene TRBJ1-1, with D possibly TRBD1 on 5 matching bases. Trimming shortened V by 6 bases and J by 0 bases, and 17 bases separated the two germline ends. The CDR3 runs 16 residues. CDR1 is SGHAT, CDR2 FQNNGV, per germline. The CDR3 DNA follows: TGTGCCAGCAGAGGCTGGGGCCAGATCATGAACACTGAAGCTTTCTTT. It specifies CASRGWGQIMNTEAFF.

The V call is TRBV10-1, the J call TRBJ1-2; D gene unclear. In germline, CDR1 is WNHNN, CDR2 SYGVQD (reference sequence). This CDR3 spans 14 amino acids. Trimming removed 0 bases at V and 8 bases at J, with 13 bases between. The CDR3: CASSESTVAQGYTF. The CDR3 coding sequence is TGCGCCAGCAGTGAGTCTACAGTCGCCCAGGGCTACACCTTC.

The gene calls are TRBV27 and TRBJ2-5, with 14 nucleotides matching TRBD2. The germline gives CDR1 MNHEY, CDR2 SMNVEV (reference sequence). After removal of 5 bases from V and 5 bases from J, the junction contained 7 bases not matched to a gene. CDR3 length: 16 amino acids. This CDR3 reads CASSHGLAGGQETQYF. CDR3 coding DNA: TGTGCCAGCAGTCACGGACTAGCGGGAGGTCAGGAGACCCAGTACTTC.

The gene calls are TRBV6-2 or TRBV6-3 and TRBJ2-1; 9 bases align to TRBD1. V shed 1 base and J 4 bases; nucleotides not matched to a gene: 2. The CDR3 extends over 15 amino acids. Germline CDR1 MNHEY, CDR2 SVGEGT. In DNA, the CDR3 is TGTGCCAGCAGTTACTACGGGACAGGGTACAATGAGCAGTTCTTC. It is translated as CASSYYGTGYNEQFF.

The rearrangement links TRBV11-3 to TRBJ2-7, with TRBD2 matching over 9 bases. The ends lost 6 bases at V and 2 bases at J; junction bases unmatched: 5. The CDR3 has 14 amino acids. Germline V CDR1 and CDR2: SGHNT, YENEEA. The CDR3 loop reads CASSNSGSAYEQYF. In DNA, the CDR3 is TGTGCCAGCAGTAATAGCGGGAGTGCCTACGAGCAGTACTTC.

The chain links TRBV13 to TRBJ1-1; 9 nucleotides agree with TRBD1. Germline V gives CDR1 PRHDT, CDR2 FYEKMQ (reference sequence). The CDR3 runs to 18 residues. Trimming took 4 bases from V and 0 from J; bases not matched to a gene: 12. CDR3 coding DNA: TGTGCCAGCAGCTCAACAGGGGGCTATGGATCGCTGAACACTGAAGCTTTCTTT. Protein product: CASSSTGGYGSLNTEAFF.

V gene TRBV28 combines with J gene TRBJ2-5; 9 bases align to TRBD1. This CDR3 is built from 15 residues. V shed 6 bases, J shed 5 bases, and the junction held 10 bases outside the gene matches. Looked up from germline, CDR1 is MDHEN and CDR2 is SYDVKM. This chain's CDR3 is CASRPLQGAWETQYF. CDR3 in DNA: TGTGCCAGCAGGCCCCTACAGGGGGCGTGGGAGACCCAGTACTTC.

The chain uses TRBV27 and TRBJ2-5; 9 nucleotides align to TRBD2. CDR1 and CDR2 from the germline V gene are MNHEY and SMNVEV (reference sequence). J was trimmed by 5 bases and V by 6 bases; bases with no gene match: 4. The CDR3 extends over 13 amino acids. In DNA form, the CDR3 reads TGTGCCAGCAGACTCGCGGGAGGGGAGACCCAGTACTTC. Protein sequence: CASRLAGGETQYF.